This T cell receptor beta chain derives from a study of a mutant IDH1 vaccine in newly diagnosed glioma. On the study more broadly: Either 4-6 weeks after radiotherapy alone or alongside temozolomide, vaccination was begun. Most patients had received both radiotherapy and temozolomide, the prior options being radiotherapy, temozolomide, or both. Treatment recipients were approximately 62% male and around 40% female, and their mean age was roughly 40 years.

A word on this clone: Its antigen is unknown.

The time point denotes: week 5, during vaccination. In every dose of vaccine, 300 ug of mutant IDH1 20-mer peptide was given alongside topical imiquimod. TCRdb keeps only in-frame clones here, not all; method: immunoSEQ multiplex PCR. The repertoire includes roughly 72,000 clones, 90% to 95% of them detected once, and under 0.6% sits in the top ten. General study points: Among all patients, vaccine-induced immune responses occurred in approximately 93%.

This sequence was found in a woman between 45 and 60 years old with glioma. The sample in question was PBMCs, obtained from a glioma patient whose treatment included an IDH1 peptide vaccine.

As DNA, the CDR3 is TGCGCCAGCAGCCAAGATCAGAGTTCGAGCAATCAGCCCCAGCATTTT. Its translation is CASSQDQSSSNQPQHF. The chain joins TRBV4-1 to TRBJ1-5; D gene unclear. This CDR3 is 16 amino acids long. Looked up from germline, CDR1 is MGHRA and CDR2 is YSYEKL. V lost 0 bases to trimming and J lost 1 base, with 10 bases between them.